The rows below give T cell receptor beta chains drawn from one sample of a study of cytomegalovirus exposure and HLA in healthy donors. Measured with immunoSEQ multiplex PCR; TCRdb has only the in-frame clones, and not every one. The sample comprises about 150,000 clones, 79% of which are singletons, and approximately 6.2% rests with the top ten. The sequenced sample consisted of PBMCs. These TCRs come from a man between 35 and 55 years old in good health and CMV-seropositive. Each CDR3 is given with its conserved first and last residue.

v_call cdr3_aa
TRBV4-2 CASSQARQGGTDTQYF
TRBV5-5 CASSLGLANTGELFF
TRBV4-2 CASSQERYEQFF
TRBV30 CAWSLPLAGVDNEQFF
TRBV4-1 CASSQVPLGTSHFYEQYF
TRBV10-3 CAISENPGTSGEPYEQYF
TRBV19 CASMEGETQYF
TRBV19 CASSNPGQGTYEQYF
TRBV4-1 CASSRAPGGSSYEQYF
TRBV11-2 CASSLRVRSAEQFF
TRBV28 CASSRVSYEQYF
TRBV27 CASSLTGSTDTQYF